This is a list of T cell receptor beta chains from one sample in a study of T cell responses to AZD1222 COVID-19 vaccine. Here immunoSEQ multiplex PCR was the method, and the copy in TCRdb shows in-frame clones only, minus some. This table has 120,000 to 150,000 clones, approximately 89% appearing once. The material sequenced was peripheral blood, taken on day 0 of AZD1222 vaccination. These receptors were obtained from an adult in good health. CDR3s include the opening cysteine and the closing phenylalanine or tryptophan. The D gene is left open where the match is weak. Size tells how often a clone was seen (once, few, many) or the class of an expanded clone, and some rows leave it out.

cdr3_nt: TGTGCCAGCTCGCCACGGCGGCAGGACGGGAAAAACACTGAAGCTTTCTTT
cdr3_aa: CASSPRRQDGKNTEAFF
d_call: NA
cdr3_length: 17
j_call: TRBJ1-1
v_call: TRBV18
clone_size: NA

cdr3_nt: TGTGCCAGCAGCCAGGACTTCTATGGCTACACCTTC
cdr3_aa: CASSQDFYGYTF
d_call: NA
cdr3_length: 12
j_call: TRBJ1-2
v_call: TRBV11-2
clone_size: once

cdr3_nt: TGTGCCAGCAATAAAGGCATCTATGGCTACACCTTC
cdr3_aa: CASNKGIYGYTF
d_call: NA
cdr3_length: 12
j_call: TRBJ1-2
v_call: TRBV13
clone_size: NA

cdr3_nt: TGTGCCAGCAGTTTAAGTTCGGGGCTAGGCTATGGCTACACCTTC
cdr3_aa: CASSLSSGLGYGYTF
d_call: NA
cdr3_length: 15
j_call: TRBJ1-2
v_call: TRBV2
clone_size: few

cdr3_nt: TGTGCCAGCTCACTCCCCGGGACAGGGAACTATGGCTACACCTTC
cdr3_aa: CASSLPGTGNYGYTF
d_call: TRBD1
cdr3_length: 15
j_call: TRBJ1-2
v_call: TRBV18
clone_size: NA

cdr3_nt: TGTGCCAGCAGGGCTACCTGGGCGGCAGATACGCAGTATTTT
cdr3_aa: CASRATWAADTQYF
d_call: NA
cdr3_length: 14
j_call: TRBJ2-3
v_call: TRBV6-5
clone_size: NA

cdr3_nt: TGTGCCAGCAGTTCGGGGGGGGAATACAATGAGCAGTTCTTC
cdr3_aa: CASSSGGEYNEQFF
d_call: TRBD2
cdr3_length: 14
j_call: TRBJ2-1
v_call: TRBV6-2/TRBV6-3
clone_size: many

cdr3_nt: TGTGCCAGCAGCTTGGATTTCCCGGGACAGGGGATGAGAGGCGCTTTCTTT
cdr3_aa: CASSLDFPGQGMRGAFF
d_call: TRBD1
cdr3_length: 17
j_call: TRBJ1-1
v_call: TRBV7-2
clone_size: NA

cdr3_nt: TGTGCCAGCAGCCGTTACCAGTCCGGAGAACCCCTCCACTTT
cdr3_aa: CASSRYQSGEPLHF
d_call: NA
cdr3_length: 14
j_call: TRBJ1-6
v_call: TRBV7-8
clone_size: NA

cdr3_nt: TGTGCCAGCAGTTACTCGGGCAGGGGGCCTTCTGAAGCTTTCTTT
cdr3_aa: CASSYSGRGPSEAFF
d_call: TRBD1
cdr3_length: 15
j_call: TRBJ1-1
v_call: TRBV6-6
clone_size: NA

cdr3_nt: TGTGCCAGCAGTGTCGGCCAGGAAAACATTCAGTACTTC
cdr3_aa: CASSVGQENIQYF
d_call: NA
cdr3_length: 13
j_call: TRBJ2-4
v_call: TRBV2
clone_size: NA

cdr3_nt: TGTGCCAGCAGCCGGGAGAACACCGGGGAGCTGTTTTTT
cdr3_aa: CASSRENTGELFF
d_call: NA
cdr3_length: 13
j_call: TRBJ2-2
v_call: TRBV5-4
clone_size: NA

cdr3_nt: TGTGCCAGCAGCTTTCAGGGCTACGAGCAGTACTTC
cdr3_aa: CASSFQGYEQYF
d_call: NA
cdr3_length: 12
j_call: TRBJ2-7
v_call: TRBV5-6
clone_size: NA

cdr3_nt: TGTGCCAGCAGTTACTCTTACAGGGATGCAGATACGCAGTATTTT
cdr3_aa: CASSYSYRDADTQYF
d_call: NA
cdr3_length: 15
j_call: TRBJ2-3
v_call: TRBV6-5
clone_size: NA

cdr3_nt: TGTGCCAGCAGTTTAGGGACAGGGGTTAACGAGCAGTACTTC
cdr3_aa: CASSLGTGVNEQYF
d_call: TRBD1
cdr3_length: 14
j_call: TRBJ2-7
v_call: TRBV28
clone_size: once

cdr3_nt: TGTGCCAGCAGCGGAGGAGGACAGGCCGACTATAATTCACCCCTCCACTTT
cdr3_aa: CASSGGGQADYNSPLHF
d_call: TRBD1
cdr3_length: 17
j_call: TRBJ1-6
v_call: TRBV9
clone_size: once

cdr3_nt: TGTGCCAGCAGCTCCACCGGGACAGGGCTATTTGGGGAGCTGTTTTTT
cdr3_aa: CASSSTGTGLFGELFF
d_call: TRBD1
cdr3_length: 16
j_call: TRBJ2-2
v_call: TRBV3-1/TRBV3-2
clone_size: NA

cdr3_nt: TGTGCCAGCAGCCAAGATCTGGGTCTAGTGAGAGAGCAGTACTTC
cdr3_aa: CASSQDLGLVREQYF
d_call: NA
cdr3_length: 15
j_call: TRBJ2-7
v_call: TRBV4-2
clone_size: NA

cdr3_nt: TGTGCCAGCAGTCCCGCGGGTGAGCAGTTCTTC
cdr3_aa: CASSPAGEQFF
d_call: NA
cdr3_length: 11
j_call: TRBJ2-1
v_call: TRBV6-2/TRBV6-3
clone_size: NA

cdr3_nt: TGTGCCAGCAGTGAGAGGGACAGGGAGAATTCACCCCTCCACTTT
cdr3_aa: CASSERDRENSPLHF
d_call: TRBD1
cdr3_length: 15
j_call: TRBJ1-6
v_call: TRBV25-1
clone_size: NA

cdr3_nt: TGTGCCAGCTCAGCCAAACCCGGACAGCGGAACAATCAGCCCCAGCATTTT
cdr3_aa: CASSAKPGQRNNQPQHF
d_call: NA
cdr3_length: 17
j_call: TRBJ1-5
v_call: TRBV18
clone_size: NA

cdr3_nt: TGTGCCAGCAGCCCCGGGGTTTTAGGCGGGGAGCTGTTTTTT
cdr3_aa: CASSPGVLGGELFF
d_call: NA
cdr3_length: 14
j_call: TRBJ2-2
v_call: TRBV7-3
clone_size: NA

cdr3_nt: TGTGCCATCAGTGAGTCTGGGCACTCTGGGGCCAACGTCCTGACTTTC
cdr3_aa: CAISESGHSGANVLTF
d_call: NA
cdr3_length: 16
j_call: TRBJ2-6
v_call: TRBV10-3
clone_size: NA

cdr3_nt: TGTGCCAGCAAGATCCAGGGGGTGATGAACACTGAAGCTTTCTTT
cdr3_aa: CASKIQGVMNTEAFF
d_call: TRBD1
cdr3_length: 15
j_call: TRBJ1-1
v_call: TRBV2
clone_size: NA

cdr3_nt: TGTGCCAGTACTCCTACCCGCGGTGGGGGCTACACCTTC
cdr3_aa: CASTPTRGGGYTF
d_call: NA
cdr3_length: 13
j_call: TRBJ1-2
v_call: TRBV19
clone_size: NA

cdr3_nt: TGCGCCAGCAGCTTGGACGGGACAGGGGGGATGAACACTGAAGCTTTCTTT
cdr3_aa: CASSLDGTGGMNTEAFF
d_call: TRBD1
cdr3_length: 17
j_call: TRBJ1-1
v_call: TRBV5-1
clone_size: NA

cdr3_nt: TGTGCCAGCAGCGCAGGGACCTACGAGCAGTACTTC
cdr3_aa: CASSAGTYEQYF
d_call: NA
cdr3_length: 12
j_call: TRBJ2-7
v_call: TRBV28
clone_size: NA

cdr3_nt: TGTGCCAGCAGTTTAAGTCCGCGCTACAATGAGCAGTTCTTC
cdr3_aa: CASSLSPRYNEQFF
d_call: NA
cdr3_length: 14
j_call: TRBJ2-1
v_call: TRBV27
clone_size: NA

cdr3_nt: TGTGCCAGCAGGGTCCCAGGGAACTATGGCTACACCTTC
cdr3_aa: CASRVPGNYGYTF
d_call: NA
cdr3_length: 13
j_call: TRBJ1-2
v_call: TRBV5-6
clone_size: once

cdr3_nt: TGTGCCAGCAGCCAAGATGTACGTGTACCGGCCCAGTACTTC
cdr3_aa: CASSQDVRVPAQYF
d_call: NA
cdr3_length: 14
j_call: TRBJ2-5
v_call: TRBV4-2
clone_size: NA

cdr3_nt: TGTGCCAGCAGCCTCCGGGACAGGCTGTTCTATGGCTACACCTTC
cdr3_aa: CASSLRDRLFYGYTF
d_call: TRBD1
cdr3_length: 15
j_call: TRBJ1-2
v_call: TRBV5-6
clone_size: once

cdr3_nt: TGTGCCAGTAGTGGATGGGGGAATGGCGCTGAAGCTTTCTTT
cdr3_aa: CASSGWGNGAEAFF
d_call: NA
cdr3_length: 14
j_call: TRBJ1-1
v_call: TRBV19
clone_size: NA

cdr3_nt: TGTGCCAGCAGCCCGTTAGAGTGGGACAAAGCCCAAGAGACCCAGTACTTC
cdr3_aa: CASSPLEWDKAQETQYF
d_call: NA
cdr3_length: 17
j_call: TRBJ2-5
v_call: TRBV14
clone_size: NA

cdr3_nt: TGTGCCAGCAGCGCGAGAGGGACAGGGAATTCACCCCTCCACTTT
cdr3_aa: CASSARGTGNSPLHF
d_call: TRBD1
cdr3_length: 15
j_call: TRBJ1-6
v_call: TRBV9
clone_size: once

cdr3_nt: TGTGCCTGGAGTATGACAGGGCCGCTGGGACGGGTGTTTTTT
cdr3_aa: CAWSMTGPLGRVFF
d_call: TRBD1
cdr3_length: 14
j_call: TRBJ1-4
v_call: TRBV30
clone_size: NA

cdr3_nt: TGCGCCAGCAGCGCGGGTACAGATAACTATGGCTACACCTTC
cdr3_aa: CASSAGTDNYGYTF
d_call: NA
cdr3_length: 14
j_call: TRBJ1-2
v_call: TRBV5-1
clone_size: NA

cdr3_nt: TGTGCCAGCAGCTTGGGGGGGATGAACACTGAAGCTTTCTTT
cdr3_aa: CASSLGGMNTEAFF
d_call: NA
cdr3_length: 14
j_call: TRBJ1-1
v_call: TRBV11-3
clone_size: NA

cdr3_nt: TGTGCCAGCAGCCGGGAGAATCAGCCCCAGCATTTT
cdr3_aa: CASSRENQPQHF
d_call: NA
cdr3_length: 12
j_call: TRBJ1-5
v_call: TRBV7-9
clone_size: once

cdr3_nt: TGTGCCAGCAGTCCCTTTCGCGCTAGCAATCAGCCCCAGCATTTT
cdr3_aa: CASSPFRASNQPQHF
d_call: NA
cdr3_length: 15
j_call: TRBJ1-5
v_call: TRBV28
clone_size: NA

cdr3_nt: TGTGCCAGCAGCTTAGCGCTTCGGCTAGCGGTACACAATGAGCAGTTCTTC
cdr3_aa: CASSLALRLAVHNEQFF
d_call: TRBD2
cdr3_length: 17
j_call: TRBJ2-1
v_call: TRBV7-8
clone_size: NA

cdr3_nt: TGTGCCAGCACTCAGGGCCCCACTGAAGCTTTCTTT
cdr3_aa: CASTQGPTEAFF
d_call: NA
cdr3_length: 12
j_call: TRBJ1-1
v_call: TRBV19
clone_size: NA

cdr3_nt: TGTGCCACCAGGTCCTCAGGGTGGACGCTAAACAATGAGCAGTTCTTC
cdr3_aa: CATRSSGWTLNNEQFF
d_call: NA
cdr3_length: 16
j_call: TRBJ2-1
v_call: TRBV24-1
clone_size: NA

cdr3_nt: TGTGCCAGCAGCTTTCTCGGGACTAGCGGGGGAAATCAGTTCTTC
cdr3_aa: CASSFLGTSGGNQFF
d_call: TRBD2
cdr3_length: 15
j_call: TRBJ2-1
v_call: TRBV7-9
clone_size: NA

cdr3_nt: TGTGCCAGCAGCCCCTCTTTATCCCAGTACTTC
cdr3_aa: CASSPSLSQYF
d_call: NA
cdr3_length: 11
j_call: TRBJ2-5
v_call: TRBV7-6
clone_size: NA

cdr3_nt: TGTGCCATCAGTGAGACTCTTGGGGTGGGAAGGGACTATGGCTACACCTTC
cdr3_aa: CAISETLGVGRDYGYTF
d_call: NA
cdr3_length: 17
j_call: TRBJ1-2
v_call: TRBV10-3
clone_size: NA

cdr3_nt: TGTGCCACCAGCCCGACGGAGGGACAGGGAAGCTATGGCTACACCTTC
cdr3_aa: CATSPTEGQGSYGYTF
d_call: TRBD1
cdr3_length: 16
j_call: TRBJ1-2
v_call: TRBV24-1
clone_size: NA

cdr3_nt: TGTGCCAGCAGTTTTGGCACAGGGGGAGGGGGTGGCTACACCTTC
cdr3_aa: CASSFGTGGGGGYTF
d_call: TRBD1
cdr3_length: 15
j_call: TRBJ1-2
v_call: TRBV5-4
clone_size: NA

cdr3_nt: TGTGCCAGCAGCTCCCCCGGGACACCGAACACCGGGGAGCTGTTTTTT
cdr3_aa: CASSSPGTPNTGELFF
d_call: NA
cdr3_length: 16
j_call: TRBJ2-2
v_call: TRBV5-5
clone_size: NA

cdr3_nt: TGTGCCAGCAGCCCCGGCGTGGTGGGGAATTCACCCCTCCACTTT
cdr3_aa: CASSPGVVGNSPLHF
d_call: NA
cdr3_length: 15
j_call: TRBJ1-6
v_call: TRBV7-3
clone_size: NA

cdr3_nt: TGTGCCAGCAAGAAGGATACCCCTAATTCACCCCTCCACTTT
cdr3_aa: CASKKDTPNSPLHF
d_call: NA
cdr3_length: 14
j_call: TRBJ1-6
v_call: TRBV27
clone_size: NA

cdr3_nt: TGTGCCAGTAGTAGTGATTGGGGCTACACCTTC
cdr3_aa: CASSSDWGYTF
d_call: NA
cdr3_length: 11
j_call: TRBJ1-2
v_call: TRBV19
clone_size: NA

cdr3_nt: TGTGCCAGCTCACCGTCACAGGGGGCTGGGTATGGCTACACCTTC
cdr3_aa: CASSPSQGAGYGYTF
d_call: TRBD1
cdr3_length: 15
j_call: TRBJ1-2
v_call: TRBV18
clone_size: NA